Listed below are T cell receptor beta chains from one sample, sequenced in a study of human T cells and chemical hapten exposure. TCRdb processed the RACE reads anew with MiXCR; each CDR3 protein has one entry. In the table there are 89,000 or so distinct CDR3 sequences, approximately 6.6% of which are singletons. Sequenced material: whole blood, taken in connection with sensitization to the hapten diphenylcyclopropenone (DPC). The receptors were sampled from a woman between 25 and 40 years old with alopecia areata. Some clones in this sample may be carry-over from other donors' samples. Each CDR3 is given with its conserved first and last residue. D genes are given only for firm matches. The size of a clone is reported for some rows only, either as once, few or many, or as a class for expanded clones.

TRBJ1-1 TRBV5-1 - - TGCGCCAGCAGCCTGGTGCGGGGCGACCTAAACACTGAAGCTTTCTTT CASSLVRGDLNTEAFF
TRBJ1-4 TRBV3-1 many - TGTGCCAGCAGCCTCAAGTGGGGGGAAAAACTGTTTTTT CASSLKWGEKLFF
TRBJ2-3 TRBV7-6 - - TGTGCCAGCAGCTTAGGATACAGGCCTCTTAACACAGATACGCAGTATTTT CASSLGYRPLNTDTQYF
TRBJ1-4 TRBV7-9 - TRBD1 TGTGCCAGCAGCTCCCCGGGACAGCAGGCTGCTAATGAAAAACTGTTTTTT CASSSPGQQAANEKLFF
TRBJ2-7 TRBV6-1 many - TGTGCCAGCAGATGGACCCTAGAAGAGCAGTACTTC CASRWTLEEQYF
TRBJ1-2 TRBV7-3 many - TGTGCCAGCAGCTTATCCCACGCGGGTAACTATGGCTACACCTTC CASSLSHAGNYGYTF
TRBJ1-1 TRBV6-2/TRBV6-3 many - TGTGCCAGCAGTTACCCCGATTTTCCACACCCGGGGAACACTGAAGCTTTCTTT CASSYPDFPHPGNTEAFF
TRBJ2-5 TRBV7-9 few - TGTGCCAGCAGCTCGAACTCCGGGACTGAGCGGGAGACCCAGTACTTC CASSSNSGTERETQYF
TRBJ1-2 TRBV5-5 many TRBD1 TGTGCCAGCAGCTTAGGACAGGGGGCCCGTTCGGGAGACTACACCTTC CASSLGQGARSGDYTF
TRBJ1-2 TRBV12-5 many - TGTGCTAGTGTTTTCAATCACCTAAAGGGAACGTGGGTTTATGGCTACACCTTC CASVFNHLKGTWVYGYTF
TRBJ2-7 TRBV12-3/TRBV12-4 many - TGTGCCAGCAGTTTACGAAGGAGCTCCTACGAGCAGTACTTC CASSLRRSSYEQYF
TRBJ2-7 TRBV3-1 many TRBD1 TGTGCCAGCAGCCACCTAGACAGGGGGGCCTACGAGCAGTACTTC CASSHLDRGAYEQYF
TRBJ1-1 TRBV6-2/TRBV6-3 many - TGTGCCAGCAGTTACAACGGCAGGGGCACTAACACTGAAGCTTTCTTT CASSYNGRGTNTEAFF
TRBJ2-2 TRBV7-2 few TRBD1 TGTGCCAGCAGCCCTGGTGGGACAGTCACCGGGGAGCTGTTTTTT CASSPGGTVTGELFF
TRBJ1-1 TRBV11-2 many - TGTGCCAGCAGCTTTACACCCCCCACTGAAGCTTTCTTT CASSFTPPTEAFF
TRBJ2-7 TRBV2 many - TGTGCCAGCAGGGGCGACGGCGCCGAGCAGTACTTC CASRGDGAEQYF
TRBJ1-2 TRBV29-1 many - TGCAGCGTTGGTTCGTGGGACTATGGCTACACCTTC CSVGSWDYGYTF
TRBJ2-7 TRBV5-1 - - TGCGCCAGCAGCTCAAACCCAGAACCATCCTACTACGAGCAGTACTTC CASSSNPEPSYYEQYF
TRBJ2-3 TRBV11-2 many - TGTGCCAGCAGCTTAGTAGGGGATGGAGATACGCAGTATTTT CASSLVGDGDTQYF
TRBJ2-1 TRBV12-3/TRBV12-4 many - TGTGCCAGCACTCGGGCCAGCAATGAGCAGTTCTTC CASTRASNEQFF
TRBJ1-4 TRBV5-1 - TRBD1 TGCGCCAGCAGCCTCGGGGACAGGCGAAATGAAAAACTGTTTTTT CASSLGDRRNEKLFF
TRBJ2-7 TRBV6-1 - TRBD2 TGTGCCAGCAGTGCCGGGACTAGCGGCTCTCTGGGGCAGTACTTC CASSAGTSGSLGQYF
TRBJ1-5 TRBV6-6 few - TGTGCCAGCAATAATTACTCCGACTTCTGGCTCGGCTTAGCGGATCAGCCCCAGCATTTT CASNNYSDFWLGLADQPQHF
TRBJ2-3 TRBV4-2 many TRBD2 TGTGCCAGCAGCCAGCCGGGACTAGCGGTGGATACGCAGTATTTT CASSQPGLAVDTQYF
TRBJ1-1 TRBV12-5 few - TGTGCTAGTGGTTTGGTACCCCGGAGCTTGAACACTGAAGCTTTCTTT CASGLVPRSLNTEAFF
TRBJ2-7 TRBV10-3 many TRBD1 TGTGCCATCAGTGCCAGCCTCCGTGGGGACAGCTACGAGCAGTACTTC CAISASLRGDSYEQYF
TRBJ2-5 TRBV7-9 many TRBD1 TGTGCCAGCAGCTCGGGCACAGGGGCGCAAGAGACCCAGTACTTC CASSSGTGAQETQYF
TRBJ1-1 TRBV7-9 - - TGTGCCAGCAGCTTAAAGGAAGAATCTGAAGCTTTCTTT CASSLKEESEAFF
TRBJ2-1 TRBV7-8 - TRBD2 TGTGCCAGCAACACCGGGCGGGGGGGCTACAATGAGCAGTTCTTC CASNTGRGGYNEQFF
TRBJ2-3 TRBV5-1 many - TGCGCCAGCAGCTTGGGAGCGGGCGGGGCAAACACAGATACGCAGTATTTT CASSLGAGGANTDTQYF
TRBJ2-3 TRBV10-3 many - TGTGCCATCAGTGATAAGGCTAGCACAGATACGCAGTATTTT CAISDKASTDTQYF
TRBJ2-7 TRBV12-3/TRBV12-4 many - TGTGCCAGCAGTTTTGGGGGAACCGGCGAGCAGTACTTC CASSFGGTGEQYF
TRBJ2-3 TRBV5-4 - TRBD2 TGTGCCAGCAGCTTGGAGTCGCGCGGGGGGGCCCTAAGCGATACGCAGTATTTT CASSLESRGGALSDTQYF
TRBJ2-7 TRBV12-3/TRBV12-4 few TRBD2 TGTGCCAGCAGTCCCTATAGCGGGGCGTCCTACGAGCAGTACTTC CASSPYSGASYEQYF
TRBJ1-5 TRBV7-2 many - TGTGCCAGCAGCTTAGCAAATAGCAATCAGCCCCAGCATTTT CASSLANSNQPQHF
TRBJ2-5 TRBV5-1 many - TGCGCCAGCAGCTTGGAGGCAGCTCAAGAGACCCAGTACTTC CASSLEAAQETQYF
TRBJ2-1 TRBV20-1 many TRBD2 TGCAGTGCTAGCGGGGGGGCTTCCAACAATGAGCAGTTCTTC CSASGGASNNEQFF
TRBJ1-4 TRBV12-3/TRBV12-4 many TRBD1 TGTGCCAGCAGTGACAGGGTCCTGTTTTTT CASSDRVLFF
TRBJ1-2 TRBV6-2/TRBV6-3 few - TGTGCCAGCAGTTACGTCGGGGTCGGCTACACCTTC CASSYVGVGYTF
TRBJ1-2 TRBV20-1 many - TGCAGTGCTAGAGAGGGGGGGACAAACTATGGCTACACCTTC CSAREGGTNYGYTF
TRBJ1-1 TRBV19 many TRBD1 TGTGCCAGTAGTAACCGGGACAGGGTTATTGAAGCTTTCTTT CASSNRDRVIEAFF
TRBJ1-1 TRBV20-1 few - TGCAGTGTCGCTGGGGTAACCGACACTGAAGCTTTCTTT CSVAGVTDTEAFF
TRBJ1-1 TRBV7-9 many - TGTGCCAGCAGCTTTTCAGCGAACACTGAAGCTTTCTTT CASSFSANTEAFF
TRBJ2-7 TRBV7-9 - - TGTGCCAGCAGCTTAGAAGGGGGTTTGGAGCAGTACTTC CASSLEGGLEQYF
TRBJ2-6 TRBV5-1 many TRBD1 TGCGCCAGCAGTTACGGGACAGGGGGCTCTGGGGCCAACGTCCTGACTTTC CASSYGTGGSGANVLTF
TRBJ1-6 TRBV7-3 many - TGTGCCAGCAGCTTATCATCTAATTCACCCCTCCACTTT CASSLSSNSPLHF
TRBJ1-5 TRBV19 few - TGTGCCAGTAGTATAGACCCCCAAGGGAATCAGCCCCAGCATTTT CASSIDPQGNQPQHF
TRBJ1-5 TRBV19 - TRBD1 TGTGCCAGTAGCTCCCAGGGGGCTTCTCAGCCCCAGCATTTT CASSSQGASQPQHF
TRBJ2-7 TRBV6-1 many - TGTGCCAGCAGTGAAGATGGTCAGGCCTACGAGCAGTACTTC CASSEDGQAYEQYF
TRBJ1-1 TRBV21-1 many - TGTGCCAGCAGCAAAGCTCATCAGAGTAAAACTGAAGCTTTCTTT CASSKAHQSKTEAFF
TRBJ1-5 TRBV15 few - TGTGCCACCAGCAGGGCCGACAGGTATAGCAATCAGCCCCAGCATTTT CATSRADRYSNQPQHF
TRBJ2-7 TRBV3-1 - - TGTGCCAGCAGCCAAGGGTTTGTTCGCAACGAGCAGTACTTC CASSQGFVRNEQYF
TRBJ1-6 TRBV6-5 many - TGTGCCAGCAGTTACTCGAAGATACAGGGCTCGAGCTCCTATAATTCACCCCTCCACTTT CASSYSKIQGSSSYNSPLHF
TRBJ1-2 TRBV12-3/TRBV12-4 few TRBD1 TGTGCCAGCAGCCCTGAGGGACAGGGTCATGGCTACACCTTC CASSPEGQGHGYTF
TRBJ2-3 TRBV5-1 many - TGCGCCAGCAGCTTGGAAGGGGGGGGCCTTACAGATACGCAGTATTTT CASSLEGGGLTDTQYF
TRBJ1-1 TRBV29-1 - - TGCAGCGTTGAAGGAGGGCTCACTGAAGCTTTCTTT CSVEGGLTEAFF
TRBJ2-2 TRBV6-1 few TRBD1 TGTGCCAGCTTTACAGGGGACACCACCGGGGAGCTGTTTTTT CASFTGDTTGELFF
TRBJ2-6 TRBV20-1 many TRBD1 TGCAGTGCTAGTAGGCAGGGGGCAGCAGGGGCCAACGTCCTGACTTTC CSASRQGAAGANVLTF
TRBJ2-5 TRBV5-1 - TRBD1 TGCGCCAGCAGCGCGGGACAGGGATGGGGCCAAGAGACCCAGTACTTC CASSAGQGWGQETQYF
TRBJ1-1 TRBV12-3/TRBV12-4 few TRBD1 TGTGCCAGCAGTCCCTACGGGCCACAGGGGACTGAAGCTTTCTTT CASSPYGPQGTEAFF